Sequencing of this TCR beta chain was carried out in a study of response to subunit inactivated influenza vaccine. Each CDR3 protein gets one entry after TCRdb re-called the RT-PCR reads with MiXCR. The data show just over 300,000 distinct CDR3 sequences, roughly 20% seen once. General study findings and limits: With each seasonal influenza vaccination, the authors suggested, few new T cells are recruited.

This CDR3 has 15 residues. Trimming shortened V by 6 bases and J by 4 bases, and 16 bases separated the two germline ends. Germline assignment: CDR1 MNHNS and CDR2 SASEGT. Turning to this clonotype: The antigen is undetermined.

The rearrangement uses TRBV6-1 and TRBJ1-5; D not certain. Sequencing used PBMCs from blood, obtained around 22 months after vaccination. This clonotype was obtained from a man between 50 and 75 years old who received an inactivated influenza vaccine. CDR3 region: CASRPVVGINQPQHF. In DNA form, the CDR3 reads TGTGCCAGCAGACCGGTGGTAGGGATTAATCAGCCCCAGCATTTT.